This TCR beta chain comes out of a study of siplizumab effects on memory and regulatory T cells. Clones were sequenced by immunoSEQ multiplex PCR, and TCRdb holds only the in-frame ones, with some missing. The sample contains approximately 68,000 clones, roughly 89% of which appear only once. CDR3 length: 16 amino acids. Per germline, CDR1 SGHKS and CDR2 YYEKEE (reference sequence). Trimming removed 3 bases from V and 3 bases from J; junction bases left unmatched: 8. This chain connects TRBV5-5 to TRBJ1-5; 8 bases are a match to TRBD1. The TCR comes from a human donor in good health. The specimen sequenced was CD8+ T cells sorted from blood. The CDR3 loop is CASSSEQGVLNQPQHF. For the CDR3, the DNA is TGTGCCAGCAGCTCCGAACAGGGGGTGCTCAATCAGCCCCAGCATTTT.